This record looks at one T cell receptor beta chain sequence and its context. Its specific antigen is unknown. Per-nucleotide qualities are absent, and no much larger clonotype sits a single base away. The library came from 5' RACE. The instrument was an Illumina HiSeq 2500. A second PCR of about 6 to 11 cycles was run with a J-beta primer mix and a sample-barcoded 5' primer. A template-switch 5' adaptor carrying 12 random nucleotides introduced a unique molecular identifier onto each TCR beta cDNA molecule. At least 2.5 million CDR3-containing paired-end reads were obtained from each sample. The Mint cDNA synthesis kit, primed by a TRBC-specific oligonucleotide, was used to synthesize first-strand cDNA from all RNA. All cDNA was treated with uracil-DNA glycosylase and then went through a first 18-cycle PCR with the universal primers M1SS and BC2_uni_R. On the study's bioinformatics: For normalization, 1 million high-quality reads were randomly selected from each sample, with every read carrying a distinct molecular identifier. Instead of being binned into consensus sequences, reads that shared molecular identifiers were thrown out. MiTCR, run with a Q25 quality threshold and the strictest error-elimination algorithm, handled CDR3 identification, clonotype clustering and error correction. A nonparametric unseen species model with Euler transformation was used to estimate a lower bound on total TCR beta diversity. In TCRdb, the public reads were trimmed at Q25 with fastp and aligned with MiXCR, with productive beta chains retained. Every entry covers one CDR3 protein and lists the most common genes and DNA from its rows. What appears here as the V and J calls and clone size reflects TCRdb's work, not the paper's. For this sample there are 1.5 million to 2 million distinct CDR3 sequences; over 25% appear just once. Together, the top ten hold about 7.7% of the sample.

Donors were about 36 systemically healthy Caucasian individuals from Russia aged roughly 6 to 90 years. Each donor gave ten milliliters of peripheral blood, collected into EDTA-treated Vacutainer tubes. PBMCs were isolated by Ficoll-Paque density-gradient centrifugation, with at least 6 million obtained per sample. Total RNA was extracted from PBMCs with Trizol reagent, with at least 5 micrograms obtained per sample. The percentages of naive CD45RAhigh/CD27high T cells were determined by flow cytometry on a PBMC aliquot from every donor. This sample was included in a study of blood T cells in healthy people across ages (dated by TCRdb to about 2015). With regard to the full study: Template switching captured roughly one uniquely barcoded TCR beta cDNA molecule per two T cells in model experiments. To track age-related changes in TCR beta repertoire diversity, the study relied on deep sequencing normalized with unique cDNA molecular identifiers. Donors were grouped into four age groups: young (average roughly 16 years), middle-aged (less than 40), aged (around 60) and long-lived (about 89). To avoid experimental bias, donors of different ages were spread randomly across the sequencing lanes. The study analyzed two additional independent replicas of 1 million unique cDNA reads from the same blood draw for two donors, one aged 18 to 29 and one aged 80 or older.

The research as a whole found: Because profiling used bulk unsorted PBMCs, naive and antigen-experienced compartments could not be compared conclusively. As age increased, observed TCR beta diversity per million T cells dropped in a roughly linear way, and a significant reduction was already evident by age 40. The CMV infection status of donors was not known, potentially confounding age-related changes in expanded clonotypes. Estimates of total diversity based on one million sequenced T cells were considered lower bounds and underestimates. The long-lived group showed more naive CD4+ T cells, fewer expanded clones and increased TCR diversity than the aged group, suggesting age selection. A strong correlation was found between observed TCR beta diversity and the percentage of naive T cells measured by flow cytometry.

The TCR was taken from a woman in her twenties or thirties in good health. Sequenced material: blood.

CDR3 reads: CASSWQGFGETQYF. The DNA sequence is as follows: TGTGCCAGCAGTTGGCAGGGGTTCGGGGAGACCCAGTACTTC. The rearranged chain carries TRBV28 and TRBJ2-5; TRBD1 is perhaps the D gene, given 6 matching bases. V sheds 4 bases and J sheds 5 bases, leaving 14 bases between their ends. CDR1 is given as MDHEN and CDR2 as SYDVKM, both from the germline V gene. The CDR3 runs 14 residues from the cysteine to the phenylalanine. Solely the CDR3 DNA is kept, with 42 bases framed from the first base.